Each of the 21 T cell receptor beta chains below was sequenced from the same sample in a study of blood T cell repertoires in COVID-19. TCRdb keeps only in-frame clones here, not all; method: immunoSEQ multiplex PCR. The data show about 180,000 clones, 90% seen once. The specimen was peripheral blood. These receptors were obtained from a man aged 50 to 60 with acute or convalescent COVID-19.

The V call is TRBV29-1, the J call TRBJ2-1, with 10 nucleotides matching TRBD1. Germline V gene lookup returns CDR1 SQVTM and CDR2 ANQGSEA. J lost 5 bases, V lost 6 bases, and 1 base had no gene match. The CDR3 spans 12 residues. CDR3 nucleotide sequence: TGCAGCGTCGGGACAGGGGACAATGAGCAGTTCTTC. It specifies CSVGTGDNEQFF.

The chain joins TRBV7-2 to TRBJ2-1, with 15 bases fitting TRBD2. After removal of 4 bases from V and 7 bases from J, the junction contained 5 bases not matched to a gene. The CDR3 is 16 residues long. Germline assignment: CDR1 SGHTA and CDR2 FQGNSA. CDR3 region: CASSSGLAGGSNEQFF. CDR3 in DNA: TGTGCCAGCAGCTCCGGACTAGCGGGAGGGAGTAATGAGCAGTTCTTC. The full variable domain, completed using reference TRBV7-2 and TRBJ2-1, is GAGVSQSPSNKVTEKGKDVELRCDPISGHTALYWYRQSLGQGLEFLIYFQGNSAPDKSGLPSDRFSAERTGGSVSTLTIQRTQQEDSAVYLCASSSGLAGGSNEQFFGPGTRLTVL.

This chain joins TRBV4-3 and TRBJ1-2, with 7 positions matching TRBD1. The germline gives CDR1 LGHNA, CDR2 YSLEER. After removal of 0 bases from V and 4 bases from J, the junction contained 14 bases not matched to a gene. CDR3 length equals 18 residues. The CDR3 sequence is CASSQEPPLTGYGYGYTF. CDR3 nucleotides: TGCGCCAGCAGCCAAGAGCCCCCTCTGACAGGGTACGGCTATGGCTACACCTTC.

This rearrangement joins TRBV5-5 to TRBJ2-1; 8 bases line up with TRBD1. Losses at the gene ends were 1 base for V and 2 bases for J; bases not matched to a gene: 11. This CDR3 is 18 amino acids long. Germline lookup yields CDR1 SGHKS and CDR2 YYEKEE (reference sequence). The CDR3 coding sequence is TGTGCCAGCAGCTTGTTGGGGGGCAGGGGGCATCCCTACAATGAGCAGTTCTTC. Translation gives CASSLLGGRGHPYNEQFF.

This chain connects TRBV28 to TRBJ2-2; TRBD2 is a possible D gene (7 bases). The CDR3 extends over 15 amino acids. The germline CDR1 and CDR2 sequences are MDHEN and SYDVKM. Trimming removed 7 bases at V and 4 bases at J, with 16 bases between. CDR3 in amino acids: CASTAAGAFTGELFF. The CDR3 region has the DNA TGTGCCAGCACCGCCGCGGGGGCCTTCACCGGGGAGCTGTTTTTT.

The chain recombines TRBV28 with TRBJ1-5; D unresolved. There are 14 residues in the CDR3. Germline V lookup: CDR1 MDHEN, CDR2 SYDVKM. V was pared by 3 bases and J by 2 bases, with 8 bases between. CDR3 sequence (DNA): TGTGCCAGCAGTTTTGGCCGGGGCAATCAGCCCCAGCATTTT. Its protein product is CASSFGRGNQPQHF.

The J gene is TRBJ2-5, the V gene TRBV7-8; 9 positions match TRBD2. The CDR3 sequence is 16 residues long. CDR1 and CDR2 from the germline V gene are SGHVS and FQNEAQ. The J segment lost 5 bases and the V segment lost 0 bases, leaving 7 bases of the junction unmatched. CDR3 DNA sequence: TGTGCCAGCAGCTTAGCTGGCGGGGGGGCCGGGGAGACCCAGTACTTC. Its translation: CASSLAGGGAGETQYF.

The V gene is TRBV6-6, the J gene TRBJ2-3; D ambiguous. CDR1 MNHNY and CDR2 SVGAGI come from the germline V gene (reference sequence). V lost 6 bases and J 4 bases, leaving 8 bases between the germline ends. This CDR3 is 12 amino acids long. For the CDR3, the DNA is TGTGCCAGCAGGTCCCAATCAGATACGCAGTATTTT. Translating gives CASRSQSDTQYF.

The rearrangement uses TRBV5-1 and TRBJ2-3; 7 nucleotides line up with TRBD1. J gave up 5 bases and V 5 bases, and 8 bases lay outside the gene matches. The V gene's germline CDR1 is SGHRS and CDR2 YFSETQ. This CDR3 has 14 residues. CDR3 sequence: CASSKTGSLDTQYF. The CDR3 region has the DNA TGCGCCAGCAGTAAGACAGGGTCCCTAGATACGCAGTATTTT.

The chain links TRBV7-8 to TRBJ2-5; D ambiguous. Germline loops: CDR1 SGHVS, CDR2 FQNEAQ. The CDR3 has 14 residues. The V end was cut by 1 base, the J end by 5 bases, with 11 bases between. CDR3 DNA sequence: TGTGCCAGCAGCTTAGATCTTGCAGGCGAGACCCAGTACTTC. Its protein is CASSLDLAGETQYF.

The chain couples TRBV19 to TRBJ2-7, with 14 bases fitting TRBD2. Germline V gene data show CDR1 as LNHDA and CDR2 as SQIVND (reference sequence). The V and J ends lost 4 bases and 5 bases, in that order; junction bases with no gene match: 4. The CDR3 has 15 amino acids. The CDR3 is CASSTGLAGANEQYF. CDR3 DNA: TGTGCCAGTAGTACGGGACTAGCGGGAGCAAACGAGCAGTACTTC.

The rearrangement uses TRBV9 and TRBJ2-3; 8 bases agree with TRBD2. Unmatched junction bases numbered 9, after V lost 4 bases and J lost 2 bases. The CDR3 is 16 amino acids. CDR1 SGDLS and CDR2 YYNGEE come from the germline V gene. CDR3: CASSPGLAPSTDTQYF. CDR3 nucleotide sequence: TGTGCCAGCAGCCCAGGACTAGCCCCCTCCACAGATACGCAGTATTTT.

The V and J genes are TRBV7-9 and TRBJ2-7, with 11 bases aligning to TRBD2. Germline V gene data show CDR1 as SEHNR and CDR2 as FQNEAQ (reference sequence). After removal of 4 bases from V and 3 bases from J, the junction contained 8 bases not matched to a gene. The CDR3 covers 16 residues. CDR3 in amino acids: CASSSDSGRGVYEQYF. CDR3 nucleotide sequence: TGTGCCAGCAGCTCGGATAGCGGGAGGGGGGTCTACGAGCAGTACTTC. Together with reference TRBV7-9 and TRBJ2-7, the CDR3 gives the full variable domain: DTGVSQNPRHKITKRGQNVTFRCDPISEHNRLYWYRQTLGQGPEFLTYFQNEAQLEKSRLLSDRFSAERPKGSFSTLEIQRTEQGDSAMYLCASSSDSGRGVYEQYFGPGTRLTVT.

The chain recombines TRBV12-2 with TRBJ2-5; the table's D call TRBD2 went unverified against the DNA. TRBV12-2 is listed as a pseudogene. The CDR3 contains 20 residues. The CDR3 loop reads CASRLRNEASGRSSQETQYF. CDR3 sequence (DNA): TGTGCAAGTCGCTTAAGAAATGAGGCTAGCGGGAGGAGCTCGCAAGAGACCCAGTACTTC.

This CDR3 is CASSSTSRGGTDTQYF. The CDR3 DNA reads TGTGCCAGCAGCTCGACGTCGCGGGGGGGCACAGATACGCAGTATTTT. The genes are TRBV5-4 and TRBJ2-3; the match to TRBD2 covers 8 bases. CDR3 length: 16 amino acids. V lost 3 bases and J lost 1; bases outside the gene matches: 7. The germline CDR1 and CDR2 sequences are SGHNT and YYREEE (reference sequence).

The rearrangement joins TRBV7-2 to TRBJ1-1; 7 bases fit TRBD1. V lost 5 bases to trimming and J lost 3 bases; unmatched junction nucleotides: 9. The germline V gene encodes CDR1 SGHTA and CDR2 FQGNSA. The CDR3 has 15 amino acids. CDR3 sequence reads: CASSPQYRGHTEAFF. The DNA of the CDR3 is TGTGCCAGCAGCCCCCAGTACAGGGGACACACTGAAGCTTTCTTT.

This clone has a handful of counts. This chain links TRBV10-2 with TRBJ2-2; possible D gene TRBD2, 6 bases. V lost 7 bases and J lost 4, with 13 bases in between. Germline V gene lookup returns CDR1 WSHSY and CDR2 SAAADI. The CDR3 length is 14 residues. This CDR3 is CASTKGRLTGELFF. The CDR3 DNA reads TGCGCCAGCACCAAGGGGAGGCTCACCGGGGAGCTGTTTTTT.

V gene TRBV2 combines with J gene TRBJ1-5, with 9 positions matching TRBD1. CDR3 length: 14 residues. Trimming took 7 bases from V and 9 from J; bases not matched to a gene: 10. The germline gives CDR1 SNHLY, CDR2 FYNNEI. CDR3 sequence (DNA): TGTGCCAGCACCAAGGGACAGGGCCCGCGGCCCCAGCATTTT. Translating gives CASTKGQGPRPQHF.

The table lists this clone with a count of one. The gene calls are TRBV3-1 (or the pseudogene TRBV3-2) and TRBJ1-4; 10 nucleotides line up with TRBD1. The CDR3 loop spans 14 amino acids. The ends lost 5 bases at V and 7 bases at J; junction bases unmatched: 4. Germline CDR1 LGHDT, CDR2 YNNKEL (reference sequence). The CDR3 coding sequence is TGTGCCAGCAGCGACAGGGGGCAGGGTGAAAAACTGTTTTTT. This translates into CASSDRGQGEKLFF.

This clone was seen a few times. Here the CDR3 DNA reads TGTGCCAGCAGTTGGGGGCGCGGCACTGAAGCTTTCTTT. Encoded protein: CASSWGRGTEAFF. This chain uses TRBV2 with TRBJ1-1; tentative D call: TRBD1 (6 bases). The V gene's germline CDR1 is SNHLY and CDR2 FYNNEI. The CDR3 totals 13 residues. V dropped 5 bases and J dropped 4 bases, with 11 bases sitting between them.

This chain links TRBV7-6 with TRBJ2-7, with a possible D match to TRBD1 (5 bases). CDR3 length equals 15 residues. Trimming took off 5 bases at V and 0 bases at J, with 14 bases between the two ends. Germline loops: CDR1 SGHVS, CDR2 FNYEAQ. The CDR3 bases are TGTGCCAGCAGCGAACAGGACGGAGTCTCCTACGAGCAGTACTTC. This codes for CASSEQDGVSYEQYF.